There are a few counts of the clone carrying this T cell receptor (beta chain). Antigen unknown. This entry is derived from a study of T cells after yellow fever vaccination. Study findings and constraints: Contamination of FACS-sorted repertoires by abundant clonotypes from the bulk population could occur. The secondary response was weaker but peaked faster, day 5 versus 15.

Germline CDR1 is MGHRA and CDR2 is YSYEKL. Trimming cost V 0 bases and J 2 bases; bases outside gene matches: 10. The CDR3 has 18 residues. TCRdb re-called the 5' RACE reads through MiXCR, storing one row per CDR3 protein. Found here are about 340,000 distinct CDR3 sequences, roughly an eighth of them singletons; the top ten hold around 3%. The sequences come from CD4+ T cells sorted from PBMCs, collected 15 days after the yellow fever booster vaccination. The TCR was taken from a man aged 18 to 29 who received the YFV17D yellow fever vaccine. This chain uses TRBV4-1 with TRBJ2-3, with 8 positions matching TRBD2. CDR3 DNA: TGCGCCAGCAGCCAAGACCGGGGGGGAACAAGGGCCACAGATACGCAGTATTTT. This encodes CASSQDRGGTRATDTQYF.